This TCR beta chain was recovered during a study of T-cell reconstitution after alpha-beta-depleted transplantation in children (dated by TCRdb to about 2016). Background for the entire study: The study quantitatively tracked T-cell immune reconstitution after TCRalphabeta/CD19-depleted allogeneic hematopoietic cell transplantation in children using TCR repertoire profiling.

This clonotype was detected a few times. What antigen it recognizes has not been identified. Per-nucleotide qualities are absent, and no much larger clonotype sits a single base away. The CDR1 and CDR2 encoded by the germline V gene are MNHEY and SVGAGI. The CDR3 has 17 amino acids, counting the end cysteine and phenylalanine. Left in the record is the CDR3 DNA by itself, 51 bases read in frame from the first base. Deletion took 0 bases off V and 6 bases off J, with a span of 18 bases between the germline ends. The sample's treatment or condition label, in plain terms: allogeneic hematopoietic cell transplantation with graft depleted of TCRalphabeta T cells and CD19 B cells. The children who served as transplant recipients had been given grafts of TCRalphabeta/CD19-depleted allogeneic hematopoietic cells. The method behind the library was PCR. The sequencing machine was an Illumina HiSeq 2500. To normalize quantification of the TCRbeta repertoire, the TCR libraries were built with molecular barcoding that relied on unique molecular identifiers. TCRdb redid the processing of the public reads, applying fastp at Q25 and MiXCR, and retained in-frame beta chains. When rows share a CDR3 protein, they turn into one entry using the most common DNA and genes. The sample yields 300,000 to 350,000 distinct CDR3 sequences; 23% were counted once. The ten most abundant clones make up 9.5% to 12% of the sample.

Here is what the overall study found, with its caveats: Apparently early alphabetaT-cell count recovery about two months after transplant reportedly relied on only several hundred rapidly expanded clones derived from non-depleted graft cells. The high TCRbeta diversity at day 60 in some patients was ascribed to recipient T cells and intrathymic progenitors that had survived conditioning. Hyperexpanded clone frequencies declined over subsequent months; after one year, T-cell counts and TCRbeta diversity were mostly attributed to newly produced T cells.

This material consisted of PBMCs, mostly from graft donor cells, taken 180 days after TCRalphabeta/CD19-depleted stem cell transplant. This TCR was sampled from a male patient between 10 and 17 years old who had a stem cell transplant for acute lymphoblastic leukemia, so the T cells may come from the graft donor. The sequence joins TRBV6-5 to TRBJ2-1, and perhaps TRBD1 as D gene, on 6 matching bases. The nucleotide sequence is given as TGTGCCAGCAGTTACTCGTTCTTCAGGGGTGGGAGCAATGAGCAGTTCTTC. Protein translation: CASSYSFFRGGSNEQFF.